The T cell receptor beta chain under discussion was sequenced for a study of OX40 agonist ivuxolimab in advanced cancers. Sequencing was performed with immunoSEQ multiplex PCR; in TCRdb, only in-frame clones are kept and a portion is missing. The sample has 54,000 or so clones, roughly 80% seen once. Study-level findings and limits: Averaged across samples, CD8+ T cells carried more expanded clones than CD4+ did.

The CDR3 is made up of 15 amino acids. CDR1 LNHDA and CDR2 SQIVND come from the germline V gene (reference sequence). V was clipped by 5 bases and J by 3 bases; unmatched bases: 6. By share, this clone ranks as medium-sized (0.01 to 0.1%). Its antigen is currently unknown. The genes are TRBV19 and TRBJ2-5, with 10 bases identical to TRBD1. The sequencing used CD4+ or CD8+ T cells sorted from blood, collected in a trial of the OX40 agonist ivuxolimab. This TCR derives from an adult with an advanced solid tumor such as melanoma, head and neck, liver or kidney cancer. The CDR3, as DNA: TGTGCCAGTAGTCGACAGGGGGCGGTAGAAGAGACCCAGTACTTC. Translating it yields CASSRQGAVEETQYF.